This is a list of T cell receptor beta chains from one sample in a study of Graves' ophthalmopathy and Graves' hyperthyroidism. TCRdb analysed the multiplex PCR reads with MiXCR anew, one entry per CDR3 protein. The sample shows some 370,000 distinct CDR3 sequences, about 18% of them seen only once. The sample consisted of peripheral blood. The receptor set was obtained from an adult woman with stable Graves' hyperthyroidism. Both conserved end residues are part of each CDR3. The D gene is left open where the match is weak. Some rows mark clone size as missing; the rest say once, few, many or name a class of expanded clone.

v_call	j_call	clone_size	d_call	cdr3_aa	cdr3_nt
TRBV6-5	TRBJ2-7	many	.	CASSYSRGNYEQYF	TGTGCCAGCAGTTACTCCCGAGGGAACTACGAGCAGTACTTC
TRBV2	TRBJ2-7	.	.	CASSSDRTLYEQYF	TGTGCCAGCTCCTCCGACAGGACGCTCTACGAGCAGTACTTC
TRBV4-1	TRBJ1-1	few	.	CASSQVGRGRRDTEAFF	TGCGCCAGCAGCCAAGTTGGCCGGGGGCGGCGGGACACTGAAGCTTTCTTT
TRBV9	TRBJ2-2	.	TRBD2	CASSFRASGTNTGELFF	TGTGCCAGCAGCTTCAGGGCTAGCGGGACCAACACCGGGGAGCTGTTTTTT
TRBV5-1	TRBJ2-7	few	TRBD1	CASSLGQDLSYEQYF	TGCGCCAGCAGCTTAGGACAGGATCTATCCTACGAGCAGTACTTC
TRBV9	TRBJ1-3	many	.	CASSSRHHSGNTIYF	TGTGCCAGCAGCTCCCGACACCACTCTGGAAACACCATATATTTT
TRBV20-1	TRBJ1-1	many	.	CSARDVNSGTTRPEAFF	TGCAGTGCTAGAGATGTAAACTCCGGGACGACCCGGCCTGAAGCTTTCTTT
TRBV6-2/TRBV6-3	TRBJ1-3	many	.	CASSHGPRDPGNTIYF	TGTGCCAGCAGTCACGGACCAAGGGACCCTGGAAACACCATATATTTT
TRBV29-1	TRBJ2-4	.	.	CSVEVRRYIQYF	TGCAGCGTTGAAGTCAGGCGATACATTCAGTACTTC
TRBV20-1	TRBJ2-5	.	TRBD2	CSARGLAGEGGETQYF	TGCAGTGCTAGAGGACTAGCGGGAGAAGGAGGGGAGACCCAGTACTTC
TRBV12-5	TRBJ2-5	many	.	CASLSSGIETQYF	TGTGCTAGCCTATCCTCGGGCATAGAGACCCAGTACTTC
TRBV7-3	TRBJ2-7	.	TRBD2	CASSLNGGRPSSYEQYF	TGTGCCAGCAGCTTAAATGGCGGGAGGCCAAGCTCCTACGAGCAGTACTTC
TRBV12-3/TRBV12-4	TRBJ2-4	few	.	CASSPREGGKNIQYF	TGTGCCAGCAGCCCGAGAGAGGGGGGCAAAAACATTCAGTACTTC
TRBV28	TRBJ2-5	many	.	CASSFLGAVVAQYF	TGTGCCAGCAGTTTTTTAGGGGCGGTCGTGGCCCAGTACTTC
TRBV5-1	TRBJ1-1	.	TRBD1	CASSWGQGQVNTEAFF	TGCGCCAGCAGCTGGGGACAGGGCCAAGTGAACACTGAAGCTTTCTTT
TRBV12-3/TRBV12-4	TRBJ2-7	many	.	CASSCPYEQYF	TGTGCCAGCAGTTGCCCATACGAGCAGTACTTC